The sequence of this TCR beta chain was determined in a study of blood T cell repertoires in COVID-19. About the study: The United States, Italy and Spain supplied acute and convalescent COVID-19 samples. The cDNA or gDNA used as material had been derived from T cells, B-cell-depleted T cells, or PBMCs.

CDR1 is SEHNR and CDR2 is FQNEAQ in the germline V gene (reference sequence). The V segment lost 6 bases and the J segment 10 bases; nucleotides outside the gene matches: 9. The CDR3 extends over 13 amino acids. In the authors' workflow: Amplifying reference gene primers gave estimates of nucleated cell counts. Using immunoSEQ multiplex PCR, the repertoire was profiled, and TCRdb retains in-frame clones only, with some absent. V, J and clone size are taken as reported in that table, and D and trimming were inferred from the DNA itself. The sample yields 95,000 to 150,000 clones, 86% seen once. The genes are TRBV7-9 and TRBJ1-1; TRBD1 aligns across 9 bases. Sequencing used peripheral blood. The receptor was isolated from a middle-aged man with acute or convalescent COVID-19. The chain's CDR3 is CASSQTGGIGAFF. CDR3 in DNA: TGTGCCAGCAGTCAGACAGGGGGAATCGGAGCTTTCTTT. The full variable domain, rest sourced from reference TRBV7-9 and TRBJ1-1, is DTGVSQNPRHKITKRGQNVTFRCDPISEHNRLYWYRQTLGQGPEFLTYFQNEAQLEKSRLLSDRFSAERPKGSFSTLEIQRTEQGDSAMYLCASSQTGGIGAFFGQGTRLTVV.